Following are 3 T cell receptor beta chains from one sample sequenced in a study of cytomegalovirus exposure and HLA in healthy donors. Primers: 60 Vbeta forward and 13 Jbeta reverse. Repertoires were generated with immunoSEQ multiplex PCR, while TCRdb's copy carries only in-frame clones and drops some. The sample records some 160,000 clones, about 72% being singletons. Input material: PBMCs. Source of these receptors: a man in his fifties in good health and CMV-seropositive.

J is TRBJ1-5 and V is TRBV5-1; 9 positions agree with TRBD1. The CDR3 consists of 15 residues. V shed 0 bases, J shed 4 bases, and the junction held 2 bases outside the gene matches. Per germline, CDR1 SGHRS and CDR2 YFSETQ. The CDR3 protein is CASSLGTGANQPQHF. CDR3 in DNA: TGCGCCAGCAGCTTGGGGACAGGGGCTAATCAGCCCCAGCATTTT.

The CDR3, as DNA: TGTGCCAGCAGCCCTCCCAGGGGAGCACAGGGATTGGAAGAGACCCAGTACTTC. It specifies CASSPPRGAQGLEETQYF. The rearrangement joins TRBV9 to TRBJ2-5, with D perhaps TRBD1 (6 bases). This CDR3 region has 18 residues. Germline V gene data show CDR1 as SGDLS and CDR2 as YYNGEE. Trimming took 4 bases from V and 3 from J, leaving 25 bases between them.

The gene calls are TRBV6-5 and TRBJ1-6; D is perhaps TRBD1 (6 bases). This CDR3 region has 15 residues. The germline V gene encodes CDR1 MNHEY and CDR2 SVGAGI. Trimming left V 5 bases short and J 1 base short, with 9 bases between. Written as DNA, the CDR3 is TGTGCCAGCAGTAACAGGGAGTCCTATAATTCACCCCTCCACTTT. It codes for CASSNRESYNSPLHF.